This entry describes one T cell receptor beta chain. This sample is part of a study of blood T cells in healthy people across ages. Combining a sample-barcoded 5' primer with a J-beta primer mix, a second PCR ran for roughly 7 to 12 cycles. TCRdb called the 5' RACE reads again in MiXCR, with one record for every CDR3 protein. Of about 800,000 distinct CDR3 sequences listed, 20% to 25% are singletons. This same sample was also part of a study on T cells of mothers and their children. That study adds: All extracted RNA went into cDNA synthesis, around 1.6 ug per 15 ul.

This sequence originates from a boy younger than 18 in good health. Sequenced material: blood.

In nucleotides, the CDR3 is TGCGCCAGCACCATGGCAGGGGGACTTCAAGATACGCAGTATTTT. The encoded protein is CASTMAGGLQDTQYF. The chain has TRBV5-1 and TRBJ2-3; D is possibly TRBD1 (7 bases). Germline assignment: CDR1 SGHRS and CDR2 YFSETQ. The CDR3 runs to 15 residues. V was pared by 6 bases and J by 5 bases, with 19 bases between.